This T cell receptor beta chain was recorded in a study of cytomegalovirus exposure and HLA in healthy donors. Overall study: The roughly 670 first-cohort repertoires shared a platform with the roughly 120 validation repertoires, as reported in a later analysis.

While the first cohort had 600 to 800 subjects, the donors belonged to the separate validation cohort of 100 to 150 subjects. The protocol was immunoSEQ multiplex PCR, while the TCRdb copy is restricted to in-frame clones and leaves out a portion. The top ten clones hold around 0.84% of a sample with roughly 350,000 clones, roughly 88% of them seen once. In this sample, this clone turned up once. Its matching antigen is unknown. Broader study findings: Reported performance of the classifier showed diagnosis of cytomegalovirus status with high specificity and sensitivity. That first-cohort TCR clusters tended to co-occur in the approximately 120 validation repertoires was found in a later analysis.

The source of this sequence is a woman under 30 in good health and CMV-seronegative. Sequenced material: PBMCs.

In DNA, the CDR3 is TGTGCCAGCAGCTCAGCCCCCGGGACTATGGAGACCCAGTACTTC. This sequence encodes CASSSAPGTMETQYF. This rearrangement joins TRBV9 to TRBJ2-5; 7 bases map to TRBD2. V shed 4 bases, J shed 5 bases, and the junction held 11 bases outside the gene matches. CDR3 length: 15 residues. Germline loops: CDR1 SGDLS, CDR2 YYNGEE.